This is a list of T cell receptor beta chains from one sample in a study of T cell changes during pregnancy in multiple sclerosis. Repertoires were generated with immunoSEQ multiplex PCR, while TCRdb's copy carries only in-frame clones and drops some. The data contain about 42,000 clones, around 90% of them seen just once; the ten biggest clones take up about 0.5%. Sequenced here: CD4+ T cells from peripheral blood mononuclear cells, sampled in the second trimester of pregnancy. All receptors derive from a female donor in good health, enrolled as a control in a pregnancy study. Both conserved end residues are part of each CDR3. D genes are given only for firm matches. For some rows the clone size is stated as once, few or many, or as a class when expanded; others skip it.

CDR3	DNA	J	V	size	D
CASSPSGMTYNEQFF	TGCGCCAGCAGCCCTAGCGGGATGACCTACAATGAGCAGTTCTTC	TRBJ2-1	TRBV4-1	once	TRBD2
CASSQQATGELFF	TGTGCCAGCAGCCAACAGGCTACCGGGGAGCTGTTTTTT	TRBJ2-2	TRBV14	.	.
CARSAGPSGAGELFF	TGTGCCAGAAGCGCCGGACCCAGCGGGGCCGGGGAGCTGTTTTTT	TRBJ2-2	TRBV5-3	.	TRBD2
CASSPGDLRSPGELFF	TGTGCCAGTAGTCCGGGGGACCTAAGGTCGCCCGGGGAGCTGTTTTTT	TRBJ2-2	TRBV19	once	.
CASSLYLGTGGYTF	TGTGCCAGCAGCCTTTACTTAGGGACAGGAGGCTACACCTTC	TRBJ1-2	TRBV11-2	.	TRBD1
CASGLSKETQYF	TGTGCCAGTGGACTGAGCAAAGAGACCCAGTACTTC	TRBJ2-5	TRBV6-5	.	.
CASSQGDSYEQYF	TGTGCCAGTAGCCAGGGTGACTCCTACGAGCAGTACTTC	TRBJ2-7	TRBV19	.	.
CASRVSNQPQHF	TGTGCCAGCCGGGTATCAAATCAGCCCCAGCATTTT	TRBJ1-5	TRBV28	.	.
CASSYSTGINYGYTF	TGTGCCAGCAGTTACTCGACAGGGATTAACTATGGCTACACCTTC	TRBJ1-2	TRBV6-5	.	TRBD1
CASSESSEAFF	TGTGCCAGCAGTGAAAGCTCTGAAGCTTTCTTT	TRBJ1-1	TRBV6-5	.	.
CASSLRGGSLYEQYF	TGTGCCAGCAGCTTGCGGGGCGGGAGCCTCTACGAGCAGTACTTC	TRBJ2-7	TRBV7-8	.	TRBD2
CSVEGSTGRKAFF	TGCAGCGTTGAGGGGTCGACAGGGAGAAAAGCTTTCTTT	TRBJ1-1	TRBV29-1	.	TRBD1
CASSQDVLTDRDEKLFF	TGTGCCAGCAGCCAAGATGTGTTGACAGATAGAGATGAAAAACTGTTTTTT	TRBJ1-4	TRBV4-2	once	.
CASSLSSTVAGSSYEQYF	TGTGCCAGCAGTTTATCATCCACAGTGGCGGGTAGCTCCTACGAGCAGTACTTC	TRBJ2-7	TRBV27	.	.
CASSRVRSGNTIYF	TGTGCCAGCTCACGAGTGCGCTCTGGAAACACCATATATTTT	TRBJ1-3	TRBV28	few	.
CASSPAGSGRWNEQFF	TGTGCCAGCAGCCCCGCCGGTAGCGGGAGATGGAATGAGCAGTTCTTC	TRBJ2-1	TRBV7-9	once	TRBD2
CAWSVGGSPYEQYF	TGTGCCTGGAGTGTAGGTGGGAGCCCCTACGAGCAGTACTTC	TRBJ2-7	TRBV30	once	.
CASGEGGTAGNTIYF	TGTGCCAGCGGAGAAGGGGGCACCGCTGGAAACACCATATATTTT	TRBJ1-3	TRBV6-5	few	TRBD1
CASSSRQRTNYGYTF	TGTGCCAGCAGCTCAAGACAGCGAACTAACTATGGCTACACCTTC	TRBJ1-2	TRBV11-2	.	.
CAWSVPGGEQYF	TGTGCCTGGAGTGTACCCGGGGGCGAGCAGTACTTC	TRBJ2-7	TRBV30	once	.
CAISRTSPNRGVTDTQYF	TGTGCCATCAGTCGGACTAGCCCGAATAGGGGGGTCACAGATACGCAGTATTTT	TRBJ2-3	TRBV10-3	.	TRBD2
CASSFRIRQGSRTDTQYF	TGTGCCAGCAGCTTTCGAATAAGACAGGGGAGTCGCACAGATACGCAGTATTTT	TRBJ2-3	TRBV7-9	.	TRBD1
CAWAQDGNQPQHF	TGTGCCTGGGCACAGGACGGGAATCAGCCCCAGCATTTT	TRBJ1-5	TRBV30	.	.
CASSQGGSGIPSTDTQYF	TGTGCCAGCAGCCAGGGGGGTAGCGGGATCCCTAGCACAGATACGCAGTATTTT	TRBJ2-3	TRBV7-2	.	.
CACAHTGAVGYTF	TGTGCCTGTGCCCACACAGGGGCGGTTGGCTACACCTTC	TRBJ1-2	TRBV30	once	TRBD1
CASSLVSLRGTEAFF	TGTGCCAGCAGCTTGGTTAGCCTCCGGGGCACTGAAGCTTTCTTT	TRBJ1-1	TRBV5-6	.	.
CASSRTSGGKETQYF	TGTGCCAGTTCGCGGACTAGCGGGGGTAAAGAGACCCAGTACTTC	TRBJ2-5	TRBV19	.	TRBD2
CASSPRDRGVLFTGELFF	TGCGCCAGCAGCCCCCGGGACAGGGGCGTCTTGTTCACCGGGGAGCTGTTTTTT	TRBJ2-2	TRBV4-1	.	TRBD1
CASSYSGPTNEQFF	TGTGCCAGCAGTTATTCGGGCCCAACCAATGAGCAGTTCTTC	TRBJ2-1	TRBV6-9	.	.
CAWSVARGGTIYF	TGTGCCTGGAGTGTAGCCAGAGGTGGCACCATATATTTT	TRBJ1-3	TRBV30	once	.
CASSHNYGYTF	TGTGCCAGCAGTCATAACTATGGCTACACCTTC	TRBJ1-2	TRBV9	.	.
CASTSDSPNLAQQYF	TGTGCCAGCACGTCGGACAGCCCCAACCTCGCCCAGCAGTACTTC	TRBJ2-7	TRBV2	.	.
CASSAPGQSIYGYTF	TGTGCCAGCAGTGCCCCGGGACAGTCGATTTATGGCTACACCTTC	TRBJ1-2	TRBV6-5	.	TRBD1
CASSGQGTGELFF	TGTGCCAGCAGCGGGCAGGGCACCGGGGAGCTGTTTTTT	TRBJ2-2	TRBV7-2	.	.
CASTQQGQGETQYF	TGTGCCAGCACCCAGCAGGGGCAGGGGGAGACCCAGTACTTC	TRBJ2-5	TRBV6-6	.	.
CASSWTGGSYEQYF	TGTGCCAGCAGTTGGACAGGGGGCTCCTACGAGCAGTACTTC	TRBJ2-7	TRBV6-5	.	TRBD1
CASSADREETQYF	TGTGCCAGCAGCGCCGACAGGGAAGAGACCCAGTACTTC	TRBJ2-5	TRBV7-3	.	TRBD1
CASSRRTSGNFREQYF	TGTGCCAGCAGCCGCCGGACTAGCGGGAATTTCAGGGAGCAGTACTTC	TRBJ2-7	TRBV7-2	.	TRBD2
CASSLDGNQPQHF	TGTGCCAGCAGCTTAGACGGTAATCAGCCCCAGCATTTT	TRBJ1-5	TRBV7-9	.	.
CASSLDPGAEQYF	TGTGCCAGCAGCTTAGACCCAGGGGCCGAGCAGTACTTC	TRBJ2-7	TRBV7-9	.	.
CASSFYGTGRETQYF	TGTGCCAGCAGCTTTTACGGGACAGGGCGAGAGACCCAGTACTTC	TRBJ2-5	TRBV5-6	.	TRBD1
CASHIQGGETQYF	TGTGCCAGCCATATACAGGGTGGGGAGACCCAGTACTTC	TRBJ2-5	TRBV6-6	.	.
CASSQDAGDEDTQYF	TGTGCCAGCAGCCAAGATGCGGGGGACGAGGATACGCAGTATTTT	TRBJ2-3	TRBV4-2	few	TRBD2
CASSPLSKGGFRNYGYTF	TGTGCCAGCTCACCACTGAGTAAAGGGGGATTCCGGAACTATGGCTACACCTTC	TRBJ1-2	TRBV18	.	.
CAGGYEQYF	TGTGCCGGAGGATACGAGCAGTACTTC	TRBJ2-7	TRBV6-1	.	.
CASSPRLAGDTDTQYF	TGTGCCAGCAGCCCAAGACTAGCGGGAGACACAGATACGCAGTATTTT	TRBJ2-3	TRBV7-2	.	TRBD2
CASSFGQRGLTDTQYF	TGCGCCAGCAGCTTCGGACAGCGGGGTCTCACAGATACGCAGTATTTT	TRBJ2-3	TRBV5-1	once	.
CASSESATGEAFF	TGCGCCAGCAGTGAGTCTGCGACAGGTGAAGCTTTCTTT	TRBJ1-1	TRBV10-1	.	.